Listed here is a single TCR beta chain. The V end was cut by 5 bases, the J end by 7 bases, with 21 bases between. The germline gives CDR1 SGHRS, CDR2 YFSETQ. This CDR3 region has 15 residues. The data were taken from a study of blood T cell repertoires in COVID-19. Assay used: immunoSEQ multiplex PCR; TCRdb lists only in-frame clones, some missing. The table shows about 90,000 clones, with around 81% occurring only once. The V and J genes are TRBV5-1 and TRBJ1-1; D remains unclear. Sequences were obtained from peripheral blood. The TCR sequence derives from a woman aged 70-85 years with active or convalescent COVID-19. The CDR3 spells CASSPQRADLGEAFF. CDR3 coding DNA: TGCGCCAGCAGTCCCCAGCGCGCCGATTTAGGTGAAGCTTTCTTT. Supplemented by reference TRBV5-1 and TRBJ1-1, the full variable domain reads KAGVTQTPRYLIKTRGQQVTLSCSPISGHRSVSWYQQTPGQGLQFLFEYFSETQRNKGNFPGRFSGRQFSNSRSEMNVSTLELGDSALYLCASSPQRADLGEAFFGQGTRLTVV.